Listed below are T cell receptor beta chains from one sample, sequenced in a study of blood T cell repertoires in COVID-19. This table comes from immunoSEQ multiplex PCR, and its TCRdb copy is limited to in-frame clones, with some not included. The sample shows under 200,000 clones, about nine tenths of them seen only once. The material sequenced was peripheral blood. The receptors come from a man aged 18 to 35 with acute or convalescent COVID-19. Each CDR3 is given with its conserved first and last residue. The D gene is left open where the match is weak. Rows give clone size only sometimes, using once, few, many, or a class for an expanded clone.

TGTGCCAGTAGCCTAGGTTGGGACACCCTTAACTATGGCTACACCTTC	CASSLGWDTLNYGYTF	-	TRBV19	-	TRBJ1-2
TGTGCCAGCAGTACCGGACACATTTTTAATGAAAAACTGTTTTTT	CASSTGHIFNEKLFF	-	TRBV6-6	-	TRBJ1-4
TGTGCCAGCAGCCCGAGCGGGGTCTCTGGAAACACCATATATTTT	CASSPSGVSGNTIYF	-	TRBV7-2	-	TRBJ1-3
TGTGCCAGCAGCATTAGACAGGGTGGCCAAGAGACCCAGTACTTC	CASSIRQGGQETQYF	TRBD1	TRBV7-7	-	TRBJ2-5
TGTGCCAGCAGTTTGTTTCTCCCGGGACAGGGGAGCAATCAGCCCCAGCATTTT	CASSLFLPGQGSNQPQHF	TRBD1	TRBV27	-	TRBJ1-5
TGCGCCAGTTCCGTTGGGGCTAGCGGTAGCCAAGAGACCCAGTACTTC	CASSVGASGSQETQYF	TRBD2	TRBV5-1	-	TRBJ2-5
TGTGCCAGCAGCCCGGGACAGGGGGCCTCAGGGTACAATGAGCAGTTCTTC	CASSPGQGASGYNEQFF	TRBD1	TRBV11-2	-	TRBJ2-1
TGTGCCAGCAGCCTGGGGGGACCTGGGGCCAACGTCCTGACTTTC	CASSLGGPGANVLTF	-	TRBV28	-	TRBJ2-6
TGTGCCAGCAGCGCTCTAGCCGGGTGGGCCACCGGGGAGCTGTTTTTT	CASSALAGWATGELFF	-	TRBV9	once	TRBJ2-2
TGTGCCAGCAGCCTCGACTGGTTTCTGGATGAGCAGTTCTTC	CASSLDWFLDEQFF	-	TRBV3-1/TRBV3-2	-	TRBJ2-1
TGCGCCAGCAGCTTGCAGGGCGACAGAGACTATGGCTACACCTTC	CASSLQGDRDYGYTF	-	TRBV5-1	-	TRBJ1-2
TGTGCCATCAGTGAATCATATAGGACAGGGGGCTACGAGCAGTACTTC	CAISESYRTGGYEQYF	TRBD1	TRBV10-3	-	TRBJ2-7
TGTGCCAGCTCATCGGGACAGAGCTCTGGAAACACCATATATTTT	CASSSGQSSGNTIYF	TRBD1	TRBV18	-	TRBJ1-3
TGTGCCAGCAGCCCCGGGACAGGGCCTGAAAAACTGTTTTTT	CASSPGTGPEKLFF	TRBD1	TRBV6-5	-	TRBJ1-4
TGTGCCAGCAGTGAGGATCGACTAGCGGTCGCCTACAATGAGCAGTTCTTC	CASSEDRLAVAYNEQFF	TRBD2	TRBV6-1	-	TRBJ2-1
TGTGCCATCGGTCAAAGGACAGGGGCAGGGGCCAACGTCCTGACTTTC	CAIGQRTGAGANVLTF	TRBD1	TRBV10-3	-	TRBJ2-6
TGTGCCAGTAGCGGGAACCGTGGGGAGACCCAGTACTTC	CASSGNRGETQYF	-	TRBV19	once	TRBJ2-5
TGCGCCAGCAGCTCCGGCGGGGGCACCTACGAGCAGTACTTC	CASSSGGGTYEQYF	-	TRBV5-1	once	TRBJ2-7
TGTGCCAGTAGTATCAAGGCAGGGGCGGGCTACACCTTC	CASSIKAGAGYTF	-	TRBV19	few	TRBJ1-2
TGTGCCAGCAGCCCTACCCTGGGGCGCGTAGGTCAGCCCCAGCATTTT	CASSPTLGRVGQPQHF	-	TRBV6-2/TRBV6-3	-	TRBJ1-5
TGTGCCTCATACCCTTGGTCCGGGACAGAAGCTTTCTTT	CASYPWSGTEAFF	-	TRBV2	-	TRBJ1-1
TGTGCCACCACCCTGGCCCCTGGAAACACCATATATTTT	CATTLAPGNTIYF	-	TRBV19	-	TRBJ1-3
TGTGCCAGTAGTGGGACTAGCGGGATAGGTGAGCAGTTCTTC	CASSGTSGIGEQFF	TRBD2	TRBV19	-	TRBJ2-1
TGTGCCAGCAGACCCACAGGGTTCGGCGACTATGGCTACACCTTC	CASRPTGFGDYGYTF	-	TRBV6-5	-	TRBJ1-2
TGTGCCAGCAGCCAAGATGGGCCTAGCGTGGCCTACGAGCAGTACTTC	CASSQDGPSVAYEQYF	-	TRBV3-1/TRBV3-2	-	TRBJ2-7
TGTGCCAGCAGTGAAGACGTGCAGCGGGAGGGCCCGAATGAGCAGTTCTTC	CASSEDVQREGPNEQFF	TRBD2	TRBV6-1	-	TRBJ2-1
TGTGCCAGCAGCTCGGAAGGAGGTAGTTATGGCTACACCTTC	CASSSEGGSYGYTF	-	TRBV13	-	TRBJ1-2
TGTGCCAGCAGTTACCCAACCTACTATAGACCGCCCCGAGCGCCCCAGCATTTT	CASSYPTYYRPPRAPQHF	-	TRBV6-2/TRBV6-3	-	TRBJ1-5
TGTGCCAGCAGCTTCTATAGCGGGGGCCTCACAGATACGCAGTATTTT	CASSFYSGGLTDTQYF	TRBD2	TRBV5-6	-	TRBJ2-3
TGCAGCGTTATGGGGGGAGCTATGGGTGAAGCTTTCTTT	CSVMGGAMGEAFF	-	TRBV29-1	-	TRBJ1-1
TGTGCCAGCAGCTTAGAGGTCCAGCGGGTAGAGCAGTTCTTC	CASSLEVQRVEQFF	-	TRBV13	-	TRBJ2-1
TGTGCCAGCAGCCAGGGCTGGGAAGGCAATCAGCCCCAGCATTTT	CASSQGWEGNQPQHF	-	TRBV7-2	once	TRBJ1-5
TGTGCCAGCAGTGCCGAGGTCACGGGACTACAAGAGACCCAGTACTTC	CASSAEVTGLQETQYF	TRBD2	TRBV6-1	-	TRBJ2-5
TGTGCCACCCGTAGCGGGATGGCCGACAATGAGCAGTTCTTC	CATRSGMADNEQFF	TRBD2	TRBV24-1	-	TRBJ2-1
TGTGCCAGCAGCTCCCGACAAGGCCCTGAAGCTTTCTTT	CASSSRQGPEAFF	-	TRBV2	-	TRBJ1-1
TGTGCCAGCAGGGAGGGGTCGTATAGCAATCAGCCCCAGCATTTT	CASREGSYSNQPQHF	-	TRBV6-5	-	TRBJ1-5
TGTGCCAGCAGCTTAGCCATTTACAGGCCGAACCACTACGAGCAGTACTTC	CASSLAIYRPNHYEQYF	-	TRBV7-9	-	TRBJ2-7
TGTGCCAGCAGTTTAAAACAGGGCTACGAGCAGTACTTC	CASSLKQGYEQYF	-	TRBV27	-	TRBJ2-7
TGCAGCGTTGAAGAGCACGGTGGAGGGAGCGAGCAGTACTTC	CSVEEHGGGSEQYF	-	TRBV29-1	once	TRBJ2-7
TGTGCCAGCAGGGAGAAGACAGGGGGCGAGACCCAGTACTTC	CASREKTGGETQYF	TRBD1	TRBV2	-	TRBJ2-5
TGTGCCAGCAGCCAAGATCCAGGGGTTGGCTACACCTTC	CASSQDPGVGYTF	-	TRBV3-1/TRBV3-2	-	TRBJ1-2
TGTGCCACCAGTGACGTGGACAGGGGCTATGGCTACACCTTC	CATSDVDRGYGYTF	TRBD1	TRBV24-1	-	TRBJ1-2
TGTGCCAGCAGTGAAGCGCGGGAGGGGGAGACCCAGTACTTC	CASSEAREGETQYF	TRBD2	TRBV2	-	TRBJ2-5
TGCGCCAGTAAGATCCTAGGGGGGGGCACAGATACGCAGTATTTT	CASKILGGGTDTQYF	-	TRBV5-1	-	TRBJ2-3
TGTGCCAGCAGTACCTACAGACCGGGACAGCCGACCAGCCCACCCCTCCACTTT	CASSTYRPGQPTSPPLHF	TRBD1	TRBV27	-	TRBJ1-6
TGTGCCAGCAGTGAAAGCAGGGGTTCGTATAATTCACCCCTCCACTTT	CASSESRGSYNSPLHF	-	TRBV6-1	-	TRBJ1-6
TGTGCCACCAGTGATTCCCCCAAAGGGGAGGCCACTGAAGCTTTCTTT	CATSDSPKGEATEAFF	-	TRBV24-1	-	TRBJ1-1
TGTGCCAGCAGCGTAGGGCCGGGGGGGGAGACCCAGTACTTC	CASSVGPGGETQYF	TRBD2	TRBV9	-	TRBJ2-5
TGTGCCAGCAGTTACGGGCAGGGCGGCACTGAAGCTTTCTTT	CASSYGQGGTEAFF	-	TRBV6-6	-	TRBJ1-1
TGCGCCAGCAGCTCAGAGACAGGGGGGAACTACAATGAGCAGTTCTTC	CASSSETGGNYNEQFF	TRBD1	TRBV5-1	-	TRBJ2-1
TGCGCCAGCAGCTTGAGTCAGGGGGCGCCGGGCTACACCTTC	CASSLSQGAPGYTF	TRBD1	TRBV5-1	-	TRBJ1-2
TGCGCCAGCAGCTTAGGAGACAGGGTTGGAGGTGAAAAACTGTTTTTT	CASSLGDRVGGEKLFF	TRBD1	TRBV5-1	-	TRBJ1-4
TGTGCCAGCAGTTTAAGCGTCTCCTACGAGCAGTACTTC	CASSLSVSYEQYF	-	TRBV12-3/TRBV12-4	-	TRBJ2-7
TGCGCCAGCAGCCTCGGGGGGCAGGGTCAGCCCCAGCATTTT	CASSLGGQGQPQHF	-	TRBV5-1	-	TRBJ1-5
TGTGCCAGCAGCTTAGACAGGGCGATCTATGAGCAGTACTTC	CASSLDRAIYEQYF	-	TRBV11-2	-	TRBJ2-7
TGTGCCAGCAGCTTGCTACAGGGGGAGAACTATGGCTACACCTTC	CASSLLQGENYGYTF	TRBD1	TRBV7-9	-	TRBJ1-2
TGTGCCAGCAGCTACAACACAGGGGTATATGGCTACACCTTC	CASSYNTGVYGYTF	TRBD1	TRBV5-4	-	TRBJ1-2